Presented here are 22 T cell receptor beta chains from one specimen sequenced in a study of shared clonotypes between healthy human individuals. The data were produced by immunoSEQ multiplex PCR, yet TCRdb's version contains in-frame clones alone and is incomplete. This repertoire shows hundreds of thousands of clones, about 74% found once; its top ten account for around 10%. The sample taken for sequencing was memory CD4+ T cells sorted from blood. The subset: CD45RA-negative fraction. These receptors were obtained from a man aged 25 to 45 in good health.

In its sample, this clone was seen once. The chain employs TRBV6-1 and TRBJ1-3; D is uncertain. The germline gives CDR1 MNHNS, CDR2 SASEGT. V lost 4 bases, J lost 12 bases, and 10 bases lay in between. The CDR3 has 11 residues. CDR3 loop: CASSVGSHIYF. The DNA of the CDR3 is TGTGCCAGCAGTGTAGGGAGCCACATATATTTT.

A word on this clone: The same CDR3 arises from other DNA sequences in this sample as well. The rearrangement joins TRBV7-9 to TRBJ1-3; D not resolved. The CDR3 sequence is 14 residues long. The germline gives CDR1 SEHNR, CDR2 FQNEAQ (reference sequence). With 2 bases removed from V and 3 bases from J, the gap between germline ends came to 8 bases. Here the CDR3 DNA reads TGTGCCAGCAGCTTAAACAGCGGTGGAAACACCATATATTTT. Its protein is CASSLNSGGNTIYF. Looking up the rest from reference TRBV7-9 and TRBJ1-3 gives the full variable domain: DTGVSQNPRHKITKRGQNVTFRCDPISEHNRLYWYRQTLGQGPEFLTYFQNEAQLEKSRLLSDRFSAERPKGSFSTLEIQRTEQGDSAMYLCASSLNSGGNTIYFGEGSWLTVV.

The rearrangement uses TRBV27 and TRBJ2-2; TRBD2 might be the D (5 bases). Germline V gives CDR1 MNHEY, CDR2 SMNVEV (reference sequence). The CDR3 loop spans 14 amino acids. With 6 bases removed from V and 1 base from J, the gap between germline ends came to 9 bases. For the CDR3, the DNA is TGTGCCAGCAGACGAGGGCGGAACACCGGGGAGCTGTTTTTT. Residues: CASRRGRNTGELFF.

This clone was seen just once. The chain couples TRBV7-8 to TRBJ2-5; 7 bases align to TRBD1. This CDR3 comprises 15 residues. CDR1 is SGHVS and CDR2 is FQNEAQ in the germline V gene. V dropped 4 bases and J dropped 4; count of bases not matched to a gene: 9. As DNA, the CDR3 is TGTGCCAGCAGCTCACTGGACAGGAAGATAGAGACCCAGTACTTC. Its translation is CASSSLDRKIETQYF. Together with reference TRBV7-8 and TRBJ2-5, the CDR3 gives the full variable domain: GAGVSQSPRYKVAKRGQDVALRCDPISGHVSLFWYQQALGQGPEFLTYFQNEAQLDKSGLPSDRFFAERPEGSVSTLKIQRTQQEDSAVYLCASSSLDRKIETQYFGPGTRLLVL.

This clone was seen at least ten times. The CDR3 protein is CASSESGTSGRSTGELFF. The CDR3 DNA sequence: TGCGCCAGCAGTGAGTCTGGGACTAGCGGGAGGTCCACCGGGGAGCTGTTTTTT. The chain joins TRBV10-1 to TRBJ2-2, with TRBD2 matching over 15 bases. V shed 0 bases, J shed 4 bases, and the junction held 3 bases outside the gene matches. The length of the CDR3 is 18 residues. Germline CDR1 WNHNN, CDR2 SYGVQD (reference sequence).

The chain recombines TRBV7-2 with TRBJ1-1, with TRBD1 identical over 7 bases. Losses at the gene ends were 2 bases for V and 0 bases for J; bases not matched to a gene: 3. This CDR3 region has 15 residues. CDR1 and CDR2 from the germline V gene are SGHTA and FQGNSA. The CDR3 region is CASSLSTGVNTEAFF. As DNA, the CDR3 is TGTGCCAGCAGCTTATCCACAGGGGTGAACACTGAAGCTTTCTTT.

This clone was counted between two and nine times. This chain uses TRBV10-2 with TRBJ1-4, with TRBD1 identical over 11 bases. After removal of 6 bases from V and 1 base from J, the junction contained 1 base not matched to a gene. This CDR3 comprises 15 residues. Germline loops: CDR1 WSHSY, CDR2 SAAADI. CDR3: CASRGQGETNEKLFF. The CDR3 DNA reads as TGCGCCAGCAGGGGACAGGGGGAAACTAATGAAAAACTGTTTTTT.

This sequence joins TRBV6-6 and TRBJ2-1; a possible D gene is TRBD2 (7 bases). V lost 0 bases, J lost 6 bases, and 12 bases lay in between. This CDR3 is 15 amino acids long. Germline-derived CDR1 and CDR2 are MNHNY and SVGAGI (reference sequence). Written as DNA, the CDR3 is TGTGCCAGCAGTTACTCCGATAGGGGGGGCAATGAGCAGTTCTTC. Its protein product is CASSYSDRGGNEQFF.

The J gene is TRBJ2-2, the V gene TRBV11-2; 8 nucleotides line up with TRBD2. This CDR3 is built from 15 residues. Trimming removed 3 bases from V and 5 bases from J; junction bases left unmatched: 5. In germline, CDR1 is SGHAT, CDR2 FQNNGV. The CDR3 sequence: CASSFSGSWTGELFF. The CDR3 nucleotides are TGTGCCAGCAGCTTCAGCGGGAGTTGGACCGGGGAGCTGTTTTTT. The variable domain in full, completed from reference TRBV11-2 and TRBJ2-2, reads EAGVAQSPRYKIIEKRQSVAFWCNPISGHATLYWYQQILGQGPKLLIQFQNNGVVDDSQLPKDRFSAERLKGVDSTLKIQPAKLEDSAVYLCASSFSGSWTGELFFGEGSRLTVL.

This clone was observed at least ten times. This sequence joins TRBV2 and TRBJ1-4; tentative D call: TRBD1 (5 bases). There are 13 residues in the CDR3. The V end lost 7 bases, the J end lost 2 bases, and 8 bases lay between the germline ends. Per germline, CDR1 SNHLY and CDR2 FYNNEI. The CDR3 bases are TGTGCCAGCAAGGGACGGACTAATGAAAAACTGTTTTTT. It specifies CASKGRTNEKLFF.

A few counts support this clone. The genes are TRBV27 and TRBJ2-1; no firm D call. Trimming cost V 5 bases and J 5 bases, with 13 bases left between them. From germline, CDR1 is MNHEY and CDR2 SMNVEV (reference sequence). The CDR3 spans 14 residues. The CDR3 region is CASSVTFDHNEQFF. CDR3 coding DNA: TGTGCCAGCAGTGTGACCTTTGACCACAATGAGCAGTTCTTC.

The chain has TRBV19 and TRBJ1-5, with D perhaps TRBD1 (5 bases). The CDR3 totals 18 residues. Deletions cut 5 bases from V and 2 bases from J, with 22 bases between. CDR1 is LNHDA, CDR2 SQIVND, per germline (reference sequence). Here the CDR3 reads CASSAGPWAKGGNQPQHF. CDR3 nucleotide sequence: TGTGCCAGTAGTGCGGGACCTTGGGCAAAGGGTGGCAATCAGCCCCAGCATTTT.

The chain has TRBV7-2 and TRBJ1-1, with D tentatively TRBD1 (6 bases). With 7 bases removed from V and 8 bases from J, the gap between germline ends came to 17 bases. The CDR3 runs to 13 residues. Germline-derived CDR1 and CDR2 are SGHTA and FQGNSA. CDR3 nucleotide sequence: TGTGCCAGCACCTTCCGACAGGCCGGAGAAGCTTTCTTT. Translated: CASTFRQAGEAFF. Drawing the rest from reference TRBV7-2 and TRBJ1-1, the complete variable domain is GAGVSQSPSNKVTEKGKDVELRCDPISGHTALYWYRQSLGQGLEFLIYFQGNSAPDKSGLPSDRFSAERTGGSVSTLTIQRTQQEDSAVYLCASTFRQAGEAFFGQGTRLTVV.

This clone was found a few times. CDR3 DNA: TGTGCCAGCAGCGTAGGAGTGGATTTATCCTACAATGAGCAGTTCTTC. It specifies CASSVGVDLSYNEQFF. The genes are TRBV9 and TRBJ2-1; D unclear. Trimming stripped 0 bases from V and 1 base from J, with 11 bases between. The CDR3 is made up of 16 amino acids. Germline V gene data show CDR1 as SGDLS and CDR2 as YYNGEE.

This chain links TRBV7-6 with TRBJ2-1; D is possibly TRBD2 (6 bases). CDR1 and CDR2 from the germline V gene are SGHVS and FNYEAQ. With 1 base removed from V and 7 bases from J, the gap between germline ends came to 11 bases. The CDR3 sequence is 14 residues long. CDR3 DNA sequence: TGTGCCAGCAGCTTAGTTGGGGGGAGGAATGAGCAGTTCTTC. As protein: CASSLVGGRNEQFF.

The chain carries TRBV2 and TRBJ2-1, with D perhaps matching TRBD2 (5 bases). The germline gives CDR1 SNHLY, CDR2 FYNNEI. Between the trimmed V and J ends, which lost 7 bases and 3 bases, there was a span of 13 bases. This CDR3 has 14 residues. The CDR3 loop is CASTPERYYNEQFF. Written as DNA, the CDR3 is TGTGCCAGCACCCCGGAGCGGTACTACAATGAGCAGTTCTTC.

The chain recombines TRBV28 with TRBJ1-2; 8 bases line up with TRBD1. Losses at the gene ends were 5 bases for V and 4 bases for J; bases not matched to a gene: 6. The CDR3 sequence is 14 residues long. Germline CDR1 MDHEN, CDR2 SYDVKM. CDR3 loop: CASSAGQGGYGYTF. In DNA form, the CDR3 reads TGTGCCAGCAGTGCCGGACAGGGCGGCTATGGCTACACCTTC.

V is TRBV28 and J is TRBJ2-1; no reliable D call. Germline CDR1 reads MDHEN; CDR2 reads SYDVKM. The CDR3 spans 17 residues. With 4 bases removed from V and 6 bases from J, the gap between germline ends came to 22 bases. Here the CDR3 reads CASSSTRTRISGNEQFF. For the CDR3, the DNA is TGTGCCAGCAGTTCCACCCGGACGCGGATCTCGGGCAATGAGCAGTTCTTC.

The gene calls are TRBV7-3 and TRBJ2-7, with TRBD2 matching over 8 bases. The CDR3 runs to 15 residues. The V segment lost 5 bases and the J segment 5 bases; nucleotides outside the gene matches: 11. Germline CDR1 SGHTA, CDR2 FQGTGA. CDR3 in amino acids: CASSPPGAGDHEQYF. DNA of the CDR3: TGTGCCAGCAGCCCGCCGGGAGCGGGAGACCACGAGCAGTACTTC.

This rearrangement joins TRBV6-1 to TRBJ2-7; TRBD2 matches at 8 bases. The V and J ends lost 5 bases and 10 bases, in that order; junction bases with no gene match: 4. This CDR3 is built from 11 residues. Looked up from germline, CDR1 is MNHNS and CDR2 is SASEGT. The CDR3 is CASSLGGAQYF. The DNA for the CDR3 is TGTGCCAGCAGTCTCGGGGGGGCCCAGTACTTC.

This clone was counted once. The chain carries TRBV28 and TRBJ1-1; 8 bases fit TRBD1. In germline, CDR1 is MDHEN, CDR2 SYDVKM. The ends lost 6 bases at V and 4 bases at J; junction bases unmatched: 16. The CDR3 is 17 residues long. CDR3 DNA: TGTGCCAGCAGGGGGATCAGGACAGGGCCCAGGGGCACTGAAGCTTTCTTT. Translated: CASRGIRTGPRGTEAFF.

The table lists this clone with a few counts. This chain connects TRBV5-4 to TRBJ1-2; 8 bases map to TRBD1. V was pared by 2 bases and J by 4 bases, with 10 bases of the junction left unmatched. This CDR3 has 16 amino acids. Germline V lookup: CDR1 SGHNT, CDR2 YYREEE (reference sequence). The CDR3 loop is CASSFGQTGALYGYTF. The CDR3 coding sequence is TGTGCCAGCAGCTTTGGTCAGACAGGGGCTCTCTATGGCTACACCTTC.